A selection of T cell receptor beta chains follows, all from one sample in a study of T cell responses to AZD1222 COVID-19 vaccine. Using immunoSEQ multiplex PCR, the repertoire was profiled, and TCRdb retains in-frame clones only, with some absent. The repertoire holds fewer than 200,000 clones, with roughly nine tenths as singletons. The source was peripheral blood, collected 28 days after the second dose of the MenACWY control vaccine. These receptors came from an adult who received the MenACWY meningococcal vaccine as a control. CDR3s include the opening cysteine and the closing phenylalanine or tryptophan. The D gene is left open where the match is weak. Expanded clones are given a class, and other clones once, few, many or no size at all.

V,J,D,size,DNA,CDR3
TRBV7-2,TRBJ1-1,TRBD1,NA,TGTGCCAGCAGCTCGGCGGACAGGTACTCTGAAGCTTTCTTT,CASSSADRYSEAFF
TRBV28,TRBJ1-2,NA,NA,TGTGCCAGCAGCTCCAACAAGGGCTACACCTTC,CASSSNKGYTF
TRBV7-2,TRBJ2-1,TRBD2,NA,TGTGCCAGCAGCCCCACGGGACTAGCTGGTGAGCAGTTCTTC,CASSPTGLAGEQFF
TRBV9,TRBJ2-3,NA,NA,TGTGCCAGCAGCGTAGATGGTTTCACAGATACGCAGTATTTT,CASSVDGFTDTQYF
TRBV11-2,TRBJ2-1,NA,NA,TGTGCCAGCAGCCCGGGGGCTAGCGGAGAATACAATGAGCAGTTCTTC,CASSPGASGEYNEQFF
TRBV9,TRBJ2-7,NA,NA,TGTGCCAGCAGCGTAGGAGGGGAGCCCTCCTACGAGCAGTACTTC,CASSVGGEPSYEQYF
TRBV19,TRBJ1-4,TRBD1,NA,TGTGCCAGCTCTCGACAGGGTATGAGAACTAATGAAAAACTGTTTTTT,CASSRQGMRTNEKLFF
TRBV27,TRBJ2-7,NA,NA,TGTGCCAGCAGGGCCGGAGTGGCCTACGAGCAGTACTTC,CASRAGVAYEQYF
TRBV6-5,TRBJ2-7,TRBD2,NA,TGTGCCAGCACTTCCCTCCGGACTAGCCATTACGAGCAGTACTTC,CASTSLRTSHYEQYF
TRBV10-2,TRBJ1-1,NA,NA,TGCGCCAGCGAATCCACTAATTGGGGAGTGGCTGAAGCTTTCTTT,CASESTNWGVAEAFF
TRBV5-4,TRBJ2-7,NA,NA,TGTGCCAGCAGCCCTGGGACTGCTTACGAGCAGTACTTC,CASSPGTAYEQYF
TRBV13,TRBJ1-3,NA,NA,TGTGCCAGCAGCGACCAGGGTTCTGGAAACACCATATATTTT,CASSDQGSGNTIYF
TRBV29-1,TRBJ2-2,TRBD2,NA,TGCAGCGTTCGCCTAGCGGGAGTGAGCGGGGAGCTGTTTTTT,CSVRLAGVSGELFF
TRBV2,TRBJ1-1,TRBD1,NA,TGTGCCAGCCTGACAGGGGCTGAAGCTTTCTTT,CASLTGAEAFF
TRBV7-9,TRBJ2-1,TRBD2,NA,TGTGCCAGCAGCTATTCTGGGGCGGGAGGGCACAATGAGCAGTTCTTC,CASSYSGAGGHNEQFF
TRBV7-9,TRBJ2-7,NA,few,TGTGCCAGCAGCTTAGAGGGGTTCGGGGCCGGGGCAGGATCCCCCGAGCAGTACTTC,CASSLEGFGAGAGSPEQYF
TRBV15,TRBJ2-1,NA,NA,TGTGCCACCAGCAGAGACTTTTCTAAGGAGCAGTTCTTC,CATSRDFSKEQFF
TRBV3-1/TRBV3-2,TRBJ2-2,TRBD2,NA,TGTGCCAGCAGCCAAGATACCCTCGGTGCGGGAGGGCCTCACGGGGAGCTGTTTTTT,CASSQDTLGAGGPHGELFF
TRBV5-4,TRBJ2-1,TRBD2,NA,TGTGCCAGCAGCTTGGCCCTAGCGGGAGGTGAGCAGTTCTTC,CASSLALAGGEQFF
TRBV5-1,TRBJ2-7,NA,few,TGCGCCAGCAGCTTGGAGGAGGGGGCCGCCGAGCAGTACTTC,CASSLEEGAAEQYF
TRBV29-1,TRBJ1-3,NA,NA,TGCAGCGTGCCGGGAGATGGAAACACCATATATTTT,CSVPGDGNTIYF
TRBV7-2,TRBJ2-7,NA,NA,TGTGCCAGCAGCTTAGGGGCGGGGTTTACCTACGAGCAGTACTTC,CASSLGAGFTYEQYF
TRBV5-1,TRBJ2-5,NA,NA,TGCGCCAGCAGCCCAGCCGGTGGCGACAGATCAGAGACCCAGTACTTC,CASSPAGGDRSETQYF
TRBV7-2,TRBJ2-1,TRBD2,NA,TGTGCCAGCAGCTTAGGCCTAGCGGGATACAATGAGCAGTTCTTC,CASSLGLAGYNEQFF
TRBV10-3,TRBJ1-6,TRBD1,few,TGTGCCCGGAGACGGGACAGGGATTCACCCCTCCACTTT,CARRRDRDSPLHF
TRBV18,TRBJ1-2,NA,NA,TGTGCCAGCTCACCGGACAGCACCTATGGCTACACCTTC,CASSPDSTYGYTF
TRBV10-1,TRBJ1-5,NA,NA,TGCCACCTTCGGGGGCTCAATAGCAATCAGCCCCAGCATTTT,CHLRGLNSNQPQHF
TRBV2,TRBJ1-3,NA,NA,TGTGCCAGCAGTGAATCGATTGGAGGCCCTGGGACCATATATTTT,CASSESIGGPGTIYF
TRBV4-1,TRBJ1-2,NA,NA,TGCGCCAGCAGCCAAACTCCCACCCACAACTATGGCTACACCTTC,CASSQTPTHNYGYTF
TRBV9,TRBJ2-3,NA,NA,TGTGCCAGCAGCGTAGAAGAAGGAAGAGGAAATACGCAGTATTTT,CASSVEEGRGNTQYF
TRBV27,TRBJ2-7,TRBD2,once,TGTGCCAGCAGTTCCTTAGCGGGAGTAAGGGACTACGAGCAGTACTTC,CASSSLAGVRDYEQYF
TRBV5-4,TRBJ2-1,TRBD2,once,TGTGCCAGCAGCTTGGGCGGGAGTCTTGGCTACAATGAGCAGTTCTTC,CASSLGGSLGYNEQFF
TRBV27,TRBJ2-1,TRBD1,NA,TGTGCCAGCAGAAGTGGACAGGGATGGAGTTACAATGAGCAGTTCTTC,CASRSGQGWSYNEQFF
TRBV5-6,TRBJ2-3,NA,NA,TGTGCCAGCAGCTTGGGGCCAGCAGCAGATACGCAGTATTTT,CASSLGPAADTQYF
TRBV29-1,TRBJ2-1,NA,NA,TGCAGCGTTGGAGCCAGCTCCTACAATGAGCAGTTCTTC,CSVGASSYNEQFF
TRBV2,TRBJ1-2,NA,NA,TGTGCCAGCAGTTGGTGTATAGATTGTGACTACACCTTC,CASSWCIDCDYTF
TRBV3-1/TRBV3-2,TRBJ2-5,NA,NA,TGTGCCAGCAGCCAAGATCATCGGGTACAAGAGACCCAGTACTTC,CASSQDHRVQETQYF
TRBV7-9,TRBJ2-5,TRBD1,NA,TGTGCCAGCAGGTCGACAGGGTCGGAGACCCAGTACTTC,CASRSTGSETQYF
TRBV7-6,TRBJ1-5,TRBD1,once,TGTGCCAGCAGCCAGGGACAGTACAATCAGCCCCAGCATTTT,CASSQGQYNQPQHF
TRBV7-9,TRBJ1-2,TRBD1,NA,TGTGCCAGCAGTTCCCGGGACAGGGTAGGTGGCTACACCTTC,CASSSRDRVGGYTF
TRBV6-1,TRBJ1-5,TRBD1,NA,TGTGCCAGCAGTGAAAGTCAGGGGGTGGTACCCCAGCATTTT,CASSESQGVVPQHF